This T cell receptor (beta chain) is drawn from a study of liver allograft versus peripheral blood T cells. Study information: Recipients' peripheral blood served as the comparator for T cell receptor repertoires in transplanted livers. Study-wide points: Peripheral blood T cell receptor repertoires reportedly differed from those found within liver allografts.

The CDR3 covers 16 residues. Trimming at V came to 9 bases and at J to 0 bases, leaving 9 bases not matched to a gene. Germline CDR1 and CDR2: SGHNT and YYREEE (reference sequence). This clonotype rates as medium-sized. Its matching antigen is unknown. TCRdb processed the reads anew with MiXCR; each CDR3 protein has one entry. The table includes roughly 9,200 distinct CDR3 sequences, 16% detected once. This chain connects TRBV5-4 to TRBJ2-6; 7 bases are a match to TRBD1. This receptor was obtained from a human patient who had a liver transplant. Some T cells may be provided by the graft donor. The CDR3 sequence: CATKQGSPSGANVLTF. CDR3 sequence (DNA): TGTGCCACGAAACAGGGGTCCCCCTCTGGGGCCAACGTCCTGACTTTC.